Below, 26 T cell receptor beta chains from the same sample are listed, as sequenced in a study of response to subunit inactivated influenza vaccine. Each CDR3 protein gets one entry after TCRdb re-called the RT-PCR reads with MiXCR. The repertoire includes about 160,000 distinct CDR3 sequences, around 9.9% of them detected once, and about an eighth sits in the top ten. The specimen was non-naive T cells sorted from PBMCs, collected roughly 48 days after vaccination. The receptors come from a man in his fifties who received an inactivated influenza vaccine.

The CDR3 sequence: CASSAPGSGANVLTF. The CDR3 bases are TGTGCCAGCAGCGCCCCAGGCTCTGGGGCCAACGTCCTGACTTTC. The rearrangement joins TRBV28 to TRBJ2-6; D unclear. Germline CDR1 is MDHEN and CDR2 is SYDVKM. CDR3 length: 15 residues. With 6 bases removed from V and 0 bases from J, the gap between germline ends came to 9 bases.

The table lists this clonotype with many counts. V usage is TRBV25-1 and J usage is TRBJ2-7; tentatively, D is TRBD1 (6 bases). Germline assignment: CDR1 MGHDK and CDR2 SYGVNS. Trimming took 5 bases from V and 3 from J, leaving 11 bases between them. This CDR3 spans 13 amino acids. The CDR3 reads CASSLGGHYEQYF. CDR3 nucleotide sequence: TGTGCCAGCAGTTTAGGGGGACACTACGAGCAGTACTTC.

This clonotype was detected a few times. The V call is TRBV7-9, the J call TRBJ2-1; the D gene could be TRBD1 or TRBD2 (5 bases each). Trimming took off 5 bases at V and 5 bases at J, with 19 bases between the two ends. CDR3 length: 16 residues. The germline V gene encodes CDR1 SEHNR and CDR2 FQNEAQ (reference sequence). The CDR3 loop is CASSQRSGTPNNEQFF. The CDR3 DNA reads TGTGCCAGCAGCCAACGGTCCGGGACCCCAAACAATGAGCAGTTCTTC.

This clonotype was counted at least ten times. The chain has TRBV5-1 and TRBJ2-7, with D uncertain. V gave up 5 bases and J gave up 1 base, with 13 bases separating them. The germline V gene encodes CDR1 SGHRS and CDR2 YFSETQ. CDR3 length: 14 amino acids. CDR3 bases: TGCGCCAGCAGTTCATCGGTGGGGTCCTACGAGCAGTACTTC. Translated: CASSSSVGSYEQYF.

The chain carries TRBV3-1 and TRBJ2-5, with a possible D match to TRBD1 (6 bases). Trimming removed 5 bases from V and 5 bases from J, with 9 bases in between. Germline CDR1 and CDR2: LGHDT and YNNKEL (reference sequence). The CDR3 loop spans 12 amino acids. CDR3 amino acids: CASSFRGETQYF. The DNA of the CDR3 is TGTGCCAGCAGCTTTAGGGGGGAGACCCAGTACTTC.

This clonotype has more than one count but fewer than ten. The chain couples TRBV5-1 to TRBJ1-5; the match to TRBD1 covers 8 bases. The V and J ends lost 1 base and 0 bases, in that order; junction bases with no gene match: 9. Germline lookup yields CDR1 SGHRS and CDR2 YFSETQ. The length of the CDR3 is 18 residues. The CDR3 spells CASSLSGQEGYSNQPQHF. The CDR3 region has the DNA TGCGCCAGCAGCTTGTCGGGACAGGAGGGGTATAGCAATCAGCCCCAGCATTTT.

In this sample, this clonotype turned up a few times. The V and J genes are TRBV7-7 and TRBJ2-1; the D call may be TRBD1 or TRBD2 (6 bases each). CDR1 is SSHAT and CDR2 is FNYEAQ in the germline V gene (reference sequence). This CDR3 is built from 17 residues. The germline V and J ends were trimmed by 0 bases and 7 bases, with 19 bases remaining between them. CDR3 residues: CASSLALSRGRLNEQFF. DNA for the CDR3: TGTGCCAGCAGCTTAGCGCTTAGCCGGGGGCGCTTGAATGAGCAGTTCTTC.

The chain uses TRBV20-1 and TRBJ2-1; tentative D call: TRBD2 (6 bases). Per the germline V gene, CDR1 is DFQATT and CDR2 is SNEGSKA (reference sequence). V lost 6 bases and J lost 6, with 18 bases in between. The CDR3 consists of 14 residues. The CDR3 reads CSAGRAGSLNEQFF. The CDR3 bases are TGCAGTGCCGGGCGGGCCGGGAGCCTCAATGAGCAGTTCTTC.

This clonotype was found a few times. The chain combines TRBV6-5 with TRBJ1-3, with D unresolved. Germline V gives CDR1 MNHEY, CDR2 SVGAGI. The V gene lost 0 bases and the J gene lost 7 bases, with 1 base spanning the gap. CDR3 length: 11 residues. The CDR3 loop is CASSYSNTIYF. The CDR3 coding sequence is TGTGCCAGCAGTTACTCGAACACCATATATTTT.

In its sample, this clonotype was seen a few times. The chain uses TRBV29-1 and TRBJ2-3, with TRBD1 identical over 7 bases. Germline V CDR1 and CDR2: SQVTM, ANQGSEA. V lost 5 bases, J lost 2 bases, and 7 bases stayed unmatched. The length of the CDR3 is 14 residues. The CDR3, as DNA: TGCAGCGTTTCTCCGGGACAGTCCACAGATACGCAGTATTTT. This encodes CSVSPGQSTDTQYF.

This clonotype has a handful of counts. CDR3: CASSYAYKAGGTEAFF. The DNA for the CDR3 is TGTGCCAGCAGTTATGCATATAAGGCCGGGGGGACTGAAGCTTTCTTT. The V gene is TRBV6-5, the J gene TRBJ1-1, with D possibly being TRBD1 (5 bases). V was trimmed by 3 bases and J by 5 bases, leaving 19 bases between them. The CDR3 is 16 residues long. Looked up from germline, CDR1 is MNHEY and CDR2 is SVGAGI.

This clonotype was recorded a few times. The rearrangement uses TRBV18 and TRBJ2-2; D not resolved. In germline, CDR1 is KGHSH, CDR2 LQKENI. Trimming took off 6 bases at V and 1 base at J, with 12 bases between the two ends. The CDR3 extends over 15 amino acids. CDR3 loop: CASSPKRVNTGELFF. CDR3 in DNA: TGTGCCAGCTCTCCGAAACGAGTGAACACCGGGGAGCTGTTTTTT. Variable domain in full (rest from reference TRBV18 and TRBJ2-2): NAGVMQNPRHLVRRRGQEARLRCSPMKGHSHVYWYRQLPEEGLKFMVYLQKENIIDESGMPKERFSAEFPKEGPSILRIQQVVRGDSAAYFCASSPKRVNTGELFFGEGSRLTVL.

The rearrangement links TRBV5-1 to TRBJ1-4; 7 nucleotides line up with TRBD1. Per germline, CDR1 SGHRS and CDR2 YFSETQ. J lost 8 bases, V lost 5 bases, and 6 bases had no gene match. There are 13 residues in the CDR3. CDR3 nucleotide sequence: TGCGCCAGCAGTTCAGGGGGATTCGAAAAACTGTTTTTT. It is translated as CASSSGGFEKLFF.

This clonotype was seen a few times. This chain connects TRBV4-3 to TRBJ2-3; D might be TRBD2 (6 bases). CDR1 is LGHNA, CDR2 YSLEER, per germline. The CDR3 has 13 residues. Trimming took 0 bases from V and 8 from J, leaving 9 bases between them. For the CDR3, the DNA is TGCGCCAGCAGCCAAGAACGGGGAGGTACGCAGTATTTT. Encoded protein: CASSQERGGTQYF.

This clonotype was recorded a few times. The CDR3 here is CASGWARGGYNEQFF. The CDR3 DNA sequence: TGTGCTAGTGGTTGGGCGCGGGGGGGTTACAATGAGCAGTTCTTC. The gene calls are TRBV12-5 and TRBJ2-1, with 9 bases aligning to TRBD2. Germline lookup yields CDR1 LGHNT and CDR2 FRNRAP. V was pared by 4 bases and J by 4 bases, with 5 bases of the junction left unmatched. This CDR3 has 15 amino acids.

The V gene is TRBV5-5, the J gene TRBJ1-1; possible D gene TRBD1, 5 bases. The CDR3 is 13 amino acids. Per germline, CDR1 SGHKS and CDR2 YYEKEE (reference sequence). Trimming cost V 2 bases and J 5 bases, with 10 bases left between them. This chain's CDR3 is CASSFTGKTEAFF. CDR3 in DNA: TGTGCCAGCAGCTTTACAGGAAAAACTGAAGCTTTCTTT.

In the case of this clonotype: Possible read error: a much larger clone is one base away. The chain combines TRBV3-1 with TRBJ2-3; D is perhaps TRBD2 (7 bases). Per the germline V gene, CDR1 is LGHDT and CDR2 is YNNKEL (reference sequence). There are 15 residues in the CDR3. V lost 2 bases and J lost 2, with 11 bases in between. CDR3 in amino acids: CASSQTGTNTDTQYF. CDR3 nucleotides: TGTGCCAGCAGCCAAACAGGGACTAACACAGATACGCAGTATTTT.

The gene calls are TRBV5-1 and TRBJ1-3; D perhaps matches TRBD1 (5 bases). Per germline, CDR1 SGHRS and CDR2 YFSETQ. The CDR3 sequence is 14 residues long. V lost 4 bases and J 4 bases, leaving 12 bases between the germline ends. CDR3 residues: CASSRGTGGNTIYF. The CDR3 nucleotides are TGCGCCAGCAGCCGGGGAACAGGCGGAAACACCATATATTTT.

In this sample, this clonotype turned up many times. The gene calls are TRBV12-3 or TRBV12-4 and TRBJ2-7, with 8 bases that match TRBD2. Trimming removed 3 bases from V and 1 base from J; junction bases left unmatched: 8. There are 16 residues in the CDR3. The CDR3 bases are TGTGCCAGCAGTTTCACGCCTAGCGGGCGATCCTACGAGCAGTACTTC. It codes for CASSFTPSGRSYEQYF.

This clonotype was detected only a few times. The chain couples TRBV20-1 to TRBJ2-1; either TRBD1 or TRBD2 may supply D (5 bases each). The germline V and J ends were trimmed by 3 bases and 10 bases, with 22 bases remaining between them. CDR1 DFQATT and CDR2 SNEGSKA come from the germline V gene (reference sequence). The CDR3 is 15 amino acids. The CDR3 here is CSARSGDPPSGEQFF. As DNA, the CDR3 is TGCAGTGCTAGGAGTGGGGACCCCCCCTCTGGGGAGCAGTTCTTC.

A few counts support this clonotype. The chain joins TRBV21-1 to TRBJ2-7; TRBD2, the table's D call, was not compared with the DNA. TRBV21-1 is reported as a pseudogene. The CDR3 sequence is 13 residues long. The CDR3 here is CASHLRPSHEQYF. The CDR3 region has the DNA TGTGCCAGTCACCTCCGACCATCCCACGAGCAGTACTTC.

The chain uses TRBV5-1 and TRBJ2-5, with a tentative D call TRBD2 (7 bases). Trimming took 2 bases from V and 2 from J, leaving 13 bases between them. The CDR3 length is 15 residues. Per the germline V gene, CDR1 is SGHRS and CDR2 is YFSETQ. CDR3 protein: CASSFQGGGQETQYF. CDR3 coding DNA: TGCGCCAGCAGCTTCCAAGGGGGGGGTCAAGAGACCCAGTACTTC.

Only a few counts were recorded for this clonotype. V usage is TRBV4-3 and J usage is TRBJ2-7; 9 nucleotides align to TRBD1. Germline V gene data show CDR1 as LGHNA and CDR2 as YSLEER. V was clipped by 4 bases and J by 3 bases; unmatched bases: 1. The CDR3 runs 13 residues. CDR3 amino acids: CASSRDRDYEQYF. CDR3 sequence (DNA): TGCGCCAGCAGCCGGGACAGGGACTACGAGCAGTACTTC.

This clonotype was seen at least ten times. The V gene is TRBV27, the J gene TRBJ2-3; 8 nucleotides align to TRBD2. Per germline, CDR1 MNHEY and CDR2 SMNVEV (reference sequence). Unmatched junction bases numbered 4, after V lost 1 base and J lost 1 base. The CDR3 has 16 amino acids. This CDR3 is CASSLFGLARTDTQYF. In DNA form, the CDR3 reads TGTGCCAGCAGTTTATTCGGACTAGCTCGCACAGATACGCAGTATTTT.

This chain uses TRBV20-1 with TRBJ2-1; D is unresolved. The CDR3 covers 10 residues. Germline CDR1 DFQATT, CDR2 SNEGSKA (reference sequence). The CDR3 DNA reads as TGCAGCCAAGTTGACGATGAGCAGTTCTTC. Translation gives CSQVDDEQFF.

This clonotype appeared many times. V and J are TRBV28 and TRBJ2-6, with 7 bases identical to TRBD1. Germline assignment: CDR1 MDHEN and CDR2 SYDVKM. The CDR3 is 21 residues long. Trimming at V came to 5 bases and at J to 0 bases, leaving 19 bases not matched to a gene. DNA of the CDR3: TGTGCCAGCAGTCTACAAGACAGGGATAGCCCTCCCGACTCTGGGGCCAACGTCCTGACTTTC. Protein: CASSLQDRDSPPDSGANVLTF.